This entry features one T cell receptor beta chain sequence. Its antigen is unidentified. Only in-frame clones appear in the TCRdb table, and some are missing; sequencing was by immunoSEQ multiplex PCR. The table includes 200,000 to 250,000 clones, under 95% detected once. The data derive from a study of T cell responses to AZD1222 COVID-19 vaccine. Study-level points and caveats: Two doses of AZD1222 preceded a rise in Spike-specific TCR breadth and depth. The sample set comprised mostly white British donors with more females, and clonal diversity was possibly underestimated.

Trimming shortened V by 0 bases and J by 8 bases, and 14 bases separated the two germline ends. This CDR3 has 14 residues. Per germline, CDR1 SGHNT and CDR2 YYREEE (reference sequence). V usage is TRBV5-4 and J usage is TRBJ1-1, with D hard to call. Sequencing used peripheral blood, obtained on day 0 of MenACWY control vaccination. This TCR derives from an adult in good health. The CDR3 DNA sequence: TGTGCCAGCAGCTTGGGAGGGCCATCAGGAGAAGCTTTCTTT. This codes for CASSLGGPSGEAFF.